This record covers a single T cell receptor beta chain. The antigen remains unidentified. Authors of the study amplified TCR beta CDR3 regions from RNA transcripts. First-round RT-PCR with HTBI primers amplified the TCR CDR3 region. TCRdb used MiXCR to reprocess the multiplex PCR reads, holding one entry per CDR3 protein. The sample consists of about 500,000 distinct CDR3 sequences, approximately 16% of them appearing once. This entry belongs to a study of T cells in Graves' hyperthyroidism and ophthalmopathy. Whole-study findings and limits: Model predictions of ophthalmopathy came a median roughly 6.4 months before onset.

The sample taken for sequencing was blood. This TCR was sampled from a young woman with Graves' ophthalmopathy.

The CDR3 protein is CASSSKLGTGPYGYTF. The CDR3 region has the DNA TGTGCCAGCAGTTCTAAACTCGGGACAGGGCCCTATGGCTACACCTTC. The chain employs TRBV6-2 or TRBV6-3 and TRBJ1-2, with 9 bases that match TRBD1. CDR1 is MNHEY, CDR2 SVGEGT, per germline. This CDR3 has 16 residues. V dropped 4 bases and J dropped 4; count of bases not matched to a gene: 10.